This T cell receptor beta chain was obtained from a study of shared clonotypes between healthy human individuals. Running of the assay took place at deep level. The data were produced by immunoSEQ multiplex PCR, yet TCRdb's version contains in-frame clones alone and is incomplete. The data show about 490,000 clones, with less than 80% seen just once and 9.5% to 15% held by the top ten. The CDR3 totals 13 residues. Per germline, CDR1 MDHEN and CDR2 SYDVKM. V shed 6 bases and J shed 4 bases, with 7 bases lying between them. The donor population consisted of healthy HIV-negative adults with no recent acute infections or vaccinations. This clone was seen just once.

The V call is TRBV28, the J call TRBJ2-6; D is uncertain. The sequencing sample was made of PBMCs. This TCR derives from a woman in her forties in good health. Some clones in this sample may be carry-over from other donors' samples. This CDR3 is CASSPGGANVLTF. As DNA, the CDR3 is TGTGCCAGCAGCCCCGGCGGGGCCAACGTCCTGACTTTC.